The clone carrying this T cell receptor (beta chain) has just a few counts. The CDR3 is made up of 16 amino acids. V was cut by 5 bases and J by 0 bases, with 17 bases left in between. CDR1 SGHRS and CDR2 YFSETQ come from the germline V gene. The data originate from a study of beta chain features in type 1 diabetes. TCRB transcripts that were expressed got sequenced, as all of the isolated RNA had been reverse transcribed. Profiling relied on immunoSEQ multiplex PCR, and the TCRdb table lists in-frame clones only, not all of them. Counted here are about half a million clones, roughly an eighth occurring once; the ten biggest clones make up approximately 0.05%.

The TCR sequence derives from a woman aged 18 to 35 in good health. The sequenced material came from naive CD4+ T cells from blood. The gene calls are TRBV5-1 and TRBJ1-1; D is ambiguous. The CDR3 DNA follows: TGCGCCAGCAGAATTGTTTCGGGCTACGTGAACACTGAAGCTTTCTTT. Its translation is CASRIVSGYVNTEAFF. Supplemented by reference TRBV5-1 and TRBJ1-1, the full variable domain reads KAGVTQTPRYLIKTRGQQVTLSCSPISGHRSVSWYQQTPGQGLQFLFEYFSETQRNKGNFPGRFSGRQFSNSRSEMNVSTLELGDSALYLCASRIVSGYVNTEAFFGQGTRLTVV.